Below are 24 T cell receptor beta chains sequenced from a single sample in a study of T cell responses to AZD1222 COVID-19 vaccine. Method: immunoSEQ multiplex PCR; TCRdb's copy keeps in-frame clones and lacks some. The sample contains tens of thousands of clones, about three quarters of which appear only once. The starting material was peripheral blood, obtained 28 days after the second AZD1222 dose. These TCRs come from an adult who received the AZD1222 COVID-19 vaccine.

This chain links TRBV5-1 with TRBJ2-7, with TRBD2 identical over 10 bases. Germline V gene lookup returns CDR1 SGHRS and CDR2 YFSETQ. The CDR3 is 16 amino acids. V was clipped by 0 bases and J by 7 bases; unmatched bases: 10. DNA for the CDR3: TGCGCCAGCAGCTTGGGCCTAGCGGGGGCCCACTGGGAGCAGTACTTC. As protein: CASSLGLAGAHWEQYF.

This clone turned up a few times. This sequence joins TRBV12-3 or TRBV12-4 and TRBJ1-2; D might be TRBD1 (5 bases). V shed 6 bases and J shed 6 bases, with 11 bases lying between them. The CDR3 has 12 amino acids. CDR3 loop: CASSRSGNGYTF. The DNA of the CDR3 is TGTGCCAGCAGCAGATCAGGGAATGGCTACACCTTC.

The chain has TRBV5-1 and TRBJ2-3, with TRBD1 matching 8 bases. The CDR3 totals 15 residues. Losses at the gene ends were 1 base for V and 2 bases for J; bases not matched to a gene: 3. Germline V gene data show CDR1 as SGHRS and CDR2 as YFSETQ. This chain's CDR3 is CASSLSDRATDTQYF. The DNA of the CDR3 is TGCGCCAGCAGCTTGTCGGACAGGGCCACAGATACGCAGTATTTT.

The chain joins TRBV6-1 to TRBJ1-6; D not certain. Trimming pared 2 bases from V and 6 bases from J, leaving 5 bases between. CDR3 length equals 13 residues. Per germline, CDR1 MNHNS and CDR2 SASEGT. CDR3 in amino acids: CASSEFRNSPLHF. CDR3 sequence (DNA): TGTGCCAGCAGTGAATTTCGTAATTCACCCCTCCACTTT.

CDR3 protein: CASSLRGGTQYF. The CDR3 nucleotides are TGTGCCAGCAGTTTGAGGGGTGGGACCCAGTACTTC. The V call is TRBV12-3 or TRBV12-4, the J call TRBJ2-5, with D possibly being TRBD1 or TRBD2 (5 bases each). This CDR3 has 12 residues. Trimming took 3 bases from V and 7 from J, leaving 9 bases between them.

This chain connects TRBV6-5 to TRBJ1-1; D is perhaps TRBD1 (5 bases). Germline CDR1 and CDR2: MNHEY and SVGAGI. V was shortened by 6 bases and J by 4 bases, with 15 bases between the two germline ends. The CDR3 runs to 14 residues. CDR3 sequence (DNA): TGTGCCAGCAGATTGGGGGACGGGGCCACTGAAGCTTTCTTT. Residues: CASRLGDGATEAFF.

The sample holds one count of this clone. This rearrangement joins TRBV28 to TRBJ2-7; 8 positions agree with TRBD2. The J segment lost 4 bases and the V segment lost 3 bases, leaving 8 bases of the junction unmatched. From germline, CDR1 is MDHEN and CDR2 SYDVKM. The CDR3 has 15 residues. The CDR3 bases are TGTGCCAGCAGTTTTTTTAGCGGGGCAGAATACGAGCAGTACTTC. It is translated as CASSFFSGAEYEQYF. Full variable domain (outside the CDR3, taken from reference TRBV28 and TRBJ2-7): DVKVTQSSRYLVKRTGEKVFLECVQDMDHENMFWYRQDPGLGLRLIYFSYDVKMKEKGDIPEGYSVSREKKERFSLILESASTNQTSMYLCASSFFSGAEYEQYFGPGTRLTVT.

The chain combines TRBV11-3 with TRBJ1-5; D is undetermined. Germline CDR1 reads SGHNT; CDR2 reads YENEEA. Trimming took off 5 bases at V and 4 bases at J, with 9 bases between the two ends. The CDR3 has 13 amino acids. CDR3 in DNA: TGTGCCAGCAGCCCGGGTCCAAATCAGCCCCAGCATTTT. The encoded protein is CASSPGPNQPQHF.

J is TRBJ2-3 and V is TRBV29-1; 13 nucleotides align to TRBD2. This CDR3 comprises 18 residues. J was trimmed by 1 base and V by 7 bases; bases with no gene match: 14. Per germline, CDR1 SQVTM and CDR2 ANQGSEA. The chain's CDR3 is CSAELAGGQLAGTDTQYF. For the CDR3, the DNA is TGCAGCGCCGAACTAGCGGGGGGGCAGTTGGCGGGCACAGATACGCAGTATTTT.

This clone was recorded a few times. V and J are TRBV29-1 and TRBJ1-1; unclear D gene. Per the germline V gene, CDR1 is SQVTM and CDR2 is ANQGSEA. This CDR3 comprises 11 residues. Trimming shortened V by 6 bases and J by 7 bases, and 12 bases separated the two germline ends. The CDR3 reads CSVTDGNEAFF. The CDR3 coding sequence is TGCAGCGTCACTGACGGCAATGAAGCTTTCTTT.

The chain uses TRBV9 and TRBJ1-5, with no clear D. Germline V gives CDR1 SGDLS, CDR2 YYNGEE. This CDR3 comprises 15 residues. Trimming removed 4 bases from V and 4 bases from J, with 15 bases in between. The CDR3 region has the DNA TGTGCCAGCAGCCCTGCCAACTCTCCGAATCAGCCCCAGCATTTT. Its translation: CASSPANSPNQPQHF.

The chain couples TRBV12-5 to TRBJ1-5; D call uncertain. V was cut by 1 base and J by 7 bases, with 5 bases left in between. This CDR3 comprises 12 residues. Germline V gene data show CDR1 as LGHNT and CDR2 as FRNRAP. The CDR3 spells CASGLENQPQHF. The CDR3 nucleotides read TGTGCTAGTGGTTTGGAGAACCAGCCCCAGCATTTT.

The chain combines TRBV5-1 with TRBJ2-1; 8 bases line up with TRBD2. The V segment lost 0 bases and the J segment 1 base; nucleotides outside the gene matches: 3. Germline V CDR1 and CDR2: SGHRS, YFSETQ. There are 16 residues in the CDR3. CDR3 DNA: TGCGCCAGCAGCTTGGACGGGGGGGCATCCTACAATGAGCAGTTCTTC. It specifies CASSLDGGASYNEQFF.

J is TRBJ2-5 and V is TRBV6-5; tentative D call: TRBD2 (5 bases). The CDR3 extends over 16 amino acids. Germline-derived CDR1 and CDR2 are MNHEY and SVGAGI. V dropped 0 bases and J dropped 4 bases, with 15 bases sitting between them. The CDR3 loop is CASSYSIGAAGETQYF. The DNA of the CDR3 is TGTGCCAGCAGTTACTCGATAGGAGCGGCGGGAGAGACCCAGTACTTC.

The chain has TRBV5-1 and TRBJ1-4; 8 nucleotides align to TRBD1. This CDR3 region has 15 residues. CDR1 and CDR2 from the germline V gene are SGHRS and YFSETQ. With 5 bases clipped from V and 0 bases from J, the junction kept 3 bases outside the gene matches. Here the CDR3 reads CASRQTGATNEKLFF. In nucleotides, the CDR3 is TGCGCCAGCAGGCAGACAGGGGCAACTAATGAAAAACTGTTTTTT.

V is TRBV3-1 (or the pseudogene TRBV3-2) and J is TRBJ2-2, with D maybe TRBD1 (6 bases). This CDR3 comprises 16 residues. The V gene's germline CDR1 is LGHDT and CDR2 YNNKEL (reference sequence). The ends were cut back, 1 base at V and 4 bases at J, with 13 bases in the middle. The CDR3 protein is CASSQAQGRGTGELFF. The DNA of the CDR3 is TGTGCCAGCAGCCAAGCCCAGGGGAGAGGCACCGGGGAGCTGTTTTTT.

The CDR3 bases are TGTGCCATCAGTGAACGGGGTCGGGAGACCCAGTACTTC. Its translation: CAISERGRETQYF. The gene calls are TRBV10-3 and TRBJ2-5; a weak D match, TRBD2 (5 bases). This CDR3 is 13 amino acids long. V lost 3 bases to trimming and J lost 5 bases, with 10 bases between them. Per germline, CDR1 ENHRY and CDR2 SYGVKD.

This chain joins TRBV18 and TRBJ2-5, with TRBD2 matching over 7 bases. The CDR3 is 15 residues long. Germline CDR1 and CDR2: KGHSH and LQKENI. V shed 3 bases, J shed 5 bases, and the junction held 9 bases outside the gene matches. The CDR3 DNA is TGTGCCAGCTCACCGGAGGTCGGGGGGTCGGAGACCCAGTACTTC. It yields the protein CASSPEVGGSETQYF.

The chain combines TRBV19 with TRBJ2-6, with D possibly called TRBD1 or TRBD2 (5 bases each). The V gene lost 5 bases and the J gene lost 0 bases, with 17 bases spanning the gap. Germline V gene lookup returns CDR1 LNHDA and CDR2 SQIVND (reference sequence). The CDR3 length is 18 residues. The CDR3 reads CASSGFFGANSGANVLTF. Written as DNA, the CDR3 is TGTGCCAGTAGTGGGTTTTTCGGGGCCAACTCTGGGGCCAACGTCCTGACTTTC.

The CDR3 bases are TGTGCCTCGTGTCCCAGGCGATCTGAAAAACTGTTTTTT. This codes for CASCPRRSEKLFF. This rearrangement joins TRBV2 to TRBJ1-4; D is unclear. V lost 11 bases and J 7 bases, leaving 17 bases between the germline ends. This CDR3 is built from 13 residues. Germline values: CDR1 SNHLY, CDR2 FYNNEI.

The rearrangement links TRBV6-6 to TRBJ1-1; 11 bases fit TRBD1. Trimming removed 3 bases from V and 10 bases from J; junction bases left unmatched: 7. This CDR3 is 14 amino acids long. Germline loops: CDR1 MNHNY, CDR2 SVGAGI (reference sequence). DNA of the CDR3: TGTGCCAGCAGTTATTCCGGACAGGGGGCCGGAGCTTTCTTT. This encodes CASSYSGQGAGAFF.

This rearrangement joins TRBV11-2 to TRBJ1-2; the D gene is possibly TRBD1 (6 bases). The CDR3 runs to 13 residues. The germline V and J ends were trimmed by 5 bases and 5 bases, with 12 bases remaining between them. Germline values: CDR1 SGHAT, CDR2 FQNNGV. The CDR3 region has the DNA TGTGCCAGCAGCCAAGGGACAATTTATGGCTACACCTTC. As protein: CASSQGTIYGYTF.

The gene calls are TRBV11-3 and TRBJ1-6; perhaps TRBD1 as D (5 bases). This CDR3 region has 15 residues. With 2 bases removed from V and 6 bases from J, the gap between germline ends came to 11 bases. Germline CDR1 reads SGHNT; CDR2 reads YENEEA. The DNA for the CDR3 is TGTGCCAGCAGCTTACGTGGGACGGTTAATTCACCCCTCCACTTT. Its protein product is CASSLRGTVNSPLHF.

The chain joins TRBV11-1 to TRBJ2-5; the match to TRBD1 covers 8 bases. The V gene end was trimmed by 6 bases and the J gene end by 4 bases; junction bases not matched to a gene: 4. The germline gives CDR1 SGHAT, CDR2 FQDESV (reference sequence). CDR3 length: 13 amino acids. CDR3 amino acids: CASSTGGGETQYF. In DNA form, the CDR3 reads TGTGCCAGCAGTACAGGGGGAGGAGAGACCCAGTACTTC.